This T cell receptor beta chain originates from a study of blood T cell repertoires in COVID-19. Study processing details: Reference gene primer amplification in the assay estimated nucleated cell counts. Data came from immunoSEQ multiplex PCR; TCRdb stores just in-frame clones and leaves some out. V, J and clone size are those of that table, while D and trimming were read from the DNA. The sample consists of hundreds of thousands of clones, approximately 85% of them appearing once. The CDR3 totals 12 residues. The germline gives CDR1 SNHLY, CDR2 FYNNEI. Trimming removed 6 bases from V and 2 bases from J, with 4 bases in between. Participants were aged about 18 to 89 years from around 25 US areas.

V gene TRBV2 combines with J gene TRBJ2-2, with D unresolved. The clonotype originates from a woman aged 40 to 55 with acute COVID-19. Sequencing was carried out using PBMCs or T cells enriched from blood (not recorded which). The chain's CDR3 is CASRTNTGELFF. The CDR3 DNA reads TGTGCCAGCAGGACAAACACCGGGGAGCTGTTTTTT. The full variable domain, its missing parts supplied by reference TRBV2 and TRBJ2-2, is EPEVTQTPSHQVTQMGQEVILRCVPISNHLYFYWYRQILGQKVEFLVSFYNNEISEKSEIFDDQFSVERPDGSNFTLKIRSTKLEDSAMYFCASRTNTGELFFGEGSRLTVL.